The next 19 T cell receptor beta chains were all read from a single sample in a study of blood T cell repertoires in COVID-19. Here immunoSEQ multiplex PCR was the method, and the copy in TCRdb shows in-frame clones only, minus some. The repertoire includes about 200,000 clones, roughly 88% of them detected once, and 10% to 11% sits in the top ten. The source material was peripheral blood. The source of these receptors is a human donor with active or convalescent COVID-19. The donor label of this sample is uncertain.

This rearrangement joins TRBV27 to TRBJ1-2, with 8 positions matching TRBD1. The CDR3 extends over 16 amino acids. The V segment lost 1 base and the J segment 8 bases; nucleotides outside the gene matches: 12. The germline gives CDR1 MNHEY, CDR2 SMNVEV (reference sequence). This CDR3 is CASSLLSLGQGGGYTF. In DNA, the CDR3 is TGTGCCAGCAGTTTATTGTCCCTAGGACAGGGCGGGGGCTACACCTTC.

This rearrangement joins TRBV18 to TRBJ1-3; D unclear. The CDR3 sequence is 13 residues long. Trimming took off 6 bases at V and 0 bases at J, with 6 bases between the two ends. Germline V gene lookup returns CDR1 KGHSH and CDR2 LQKENI. The CDR3 region is CASSGDSGNTIYF. CDR3 nucleotides: TGTGCCAGCTCGGGAGACTCTGGAAACACCATATATTTT. The variable domain in full, with the rest retrieved from reference TRBV18 and TRBJ1-3, is NAGVMQNPRHLVRRRGQEARLRCSPMKGHSHVYWYRQLPEEGLKFMVYLQKENIIDESGMPKERFSAEFPKEGPSILRIQQVVRGDSAAYFCASSGDSGNTIYFGEGSWLTVV.

The genes are TRBV5-1 and TRBJ2-2, with a possible D match to TRBD2 (6 bases). V shed 0 bases and J shed 11 bases, with 8 bases lying between them. Germline V gene sequence: CDR1 SGHRS, CDR2 YFSETQ. CDR3 length: 12 amino acids. The CDR3 reads CASSLVGGELFF. CDR3 in DNA: TGCGCCAGCAGCTTGGTCGGGGGAGAGCTGTTTTTT.

The chain recombines TRBV2 with TRBJ2-3, with 7 bases matching TRBD2. This CDR3 region has 15 residues. V gave up 0 bases and J gave up 9 bases; unmatched junction bases: 9. The germline V gene encodes CDR1 SNHLY and CDR2 FYNNEI. CDR3 protein: CASSEALRGSATQYF. DNA for the CDR3: TGTGCCAGCAGTGAAGCATTGCGGGGGTCGGCCACGCAGTATTTT.

This clone turned up a few times. This chain joins TRBV2 and TRBJ1-2; no firm D call. V dropped 1 base and J dropped 8 bases, with 8 bases sitting between them. CDR3 length: 12 residues. The V gene's germline CDR1 is SNHLY and CDR2 FYNNEI. CDR3 DNA sequence: TGTGCCAGCAGTGAAGAGATTGGCGGCTACACCTTC. This codes for CASSEEIGGYTF.

The chain combines TRBV7-2 with TRBJ1-1; D not resolved. The CDR3 extends over 13 amino acids. Trimming left V 1 base short and J 5 bases short, with 8 bases between. Germline CDR1 is SGHTA and CDR2 is FQGNSA. CDR3 residues: CASSLEEKTEAFF. The CDR3 DNA reads TGTGCCAGCAGCTTAGAGGAGAAAACTGAAGCTTTCTTT. The complete variable domain, with remaining parts taken from reference TRBV7-2 and TRBJ1-1, reads GAGVSQSPSNKVTEKGKDVELRCDPISGHTALYWYRQSLGQGLEFLIYFQGNSAPDKSGLPSDRFSAERTGGSVSTLTIQRTQQEDSAVYLCASSLEEKTEAFFGQGTRLTVV.

This rearrangement joins TRBV19 to TRBJ2-7; D remains ambiguous. This CDR3 contains 13 residues. CDR1 is LNHDA, CDR2 SQIVND, per germline (reference sequence). V was clipped by 3 bases and J by 5 bases, with 11 bases between them. The CDR3 coding sequence is TGTGCCAGTAGTATTTCTACTTCTCACGAGCAGTACTTC. It codes for CASSISTSHEQYF.

The chain joins TRBV29-1 to TRBJ2-2; TRBD2 matches at 15 bases. Germline V lookup: CDR1 SQVTM, CDR2 ANQGSEA. This CDR3 has 23 residues. With 1 base clipped from V and 5 bases from J, the junction kept 23 bases outside the gene matches. For the CDR3, the DNA is TGCAGCGTTGAAGCATCGGACAGGGGTAGAGGACTAGCGGGAGGGCCTGGAACCGGGGAGCTGTTTTTT. Translating it yields CSVEASDRGRGLAGGPGTGELFF.

The chain is built from TRBV27 and TRBJ1-5; 9 bases are shared with TRBD1. The CDR3 runs 16 residues. V dropped 4 bases and J dropped 5; count of bases not matched to a gene: 9. The germline V gene encodes CDR1 MNHEY and CDR2 SMNVEV (reference sequence). The CDR3 loop reads CASSSLGQGWDQPQHF. The CDR3 coding sequence is TGTGCCAGCAGTTCCCTCGGACAGGGGTGGGATCAGCCCCAGCATTTT.

This clone came up once. The chain combines TRBV7-2 with TRBJ1-1; D gene unclear. CDR3 size: 16 residues. Germline V CDR1 and CDR2: SGHTA, FQGNSA. V shed 2 bases and J shed 0 bases, with 13 bases lying between them. The CDR3 DNA follows: TGTGCCAGCAGCTTATTCGGGGAGGTCCTGAACACTGAAGCTTTCTTT. This gives the protein CASSLFGEVLNTEAFF.

This chain uses TRBV9 with TRBJ2-2; TRBD2 matches 10 bases. The germline gives CDR1 SGDLS, CDR2 YYNGEE. This CDR3 comprises 16 residues. Unmatched junction bases numbered 4, after V lost 0 bases and J lost 5 bases. The CDR3 is CASSVGSGGKTGELFF. In DNA, the CDR3 is TGTGCCAGCAGCGTAGGTAGCGGGGGGAAAACCGGGGAGCTGTTTTTT.

The table lists this clone with a count of one. V gene TRBV28 combines with J gene TRBJ2-1; D possibly corresponds to TRBD2 (6 bases). The germline V gene encodes CDR1 MDHEN and CDR2 SYDVKM. This CDR3 has 15 amino acids. Deletions cut 7 bases from V and 4 bases from J, with 17 bases between. The CDR3: CASTLVAGTYNEQFF. As DNA, the CDR3 is TGTGCCAGCACCCTGGTCGCGGGAACTTACAATGAGCAGTTCTTC.

The chain uses TRBV5-1 and TRBJ2-3; 9 bases are a match to TRBD2. Germline V lookup: CDR1 SGHRS, CDR2 YFSETQ. This CDR3 is built from 17 residues. Germline trimming cut 0 bases from V and 1 base from J; bases unmatched to any gene: 6. CDR3 nucleotide sequence: TGCGCCAGCAGCTTGGCTGCGGGAGGGCCGCGCACAGATACGCAGTATTTT. It is translated as CASSLAAGGPRTDTQYF.

The V call is TRBV5-5, the J call TRBJ1-4, with D possibly being TRBD1 (5 bases). Germline assignment: CDR1 SGHKS and CDR2 YYEKEE (reference sequence). Trimming left V 2 bases short and J 8 bases short, with 7 bases between. This CDR3 contains 12 residues. The CDR3 DNA sequence: TGTGCCAGCAGCTTTCAGGGCGAAAAACTGTTTTTT. Amino acids: CASSFQGEKLFF.

V and J are TRBV7-9 and TRBJ1-2; D is possibly TRBD1 (6 bases). The V end was cut by 4 bases, the J end by 5 bases, with 8 bases between. Germline-derived CDR1 and CDR2 are SEHNR and FQNEAQ (reference sequence). The CDR3 has 12 amino acids. The CDR3 DNA sequence: TGTGCCAGCAGCTACAGGGCGTATGGCTACACCTTC. Translation: CASSYRAYGYTF.

The chain is built from TRBV6-6 and TRBJ1-5; possible D gene TRBD1, 5 bases. Germline V gene data show CDR1 as MNHNY and CDR2 as SVGAGI (reference sequence). CDR3 length: 13 amino acids. The V gene lost 8 bases and the J gene lost 4 bases, with 12 bases spanning the gap. The CDR3 DNA sequence: TGTGCCAGCCTGGACACCGAGAATCAGCCCCAGCATTTT. Amino acids: CASLDTENQPQHF.

The V gene is TRBV6-1, the J gene TRBJ1-2, with D hard to call. The CDR3 spans 11 residues. V was pared by 3 bases and J by 8 bases, with 7 bases between. From germline, CDR1 is MNHNS and CDR2 SASEGT. DNA for the CDR3: TGTGCCAGCAGTGAGGTAGTGGGCTACACCTTC. This codes for CASSEVVGYTF.

This clone came up a few times. The rearrangement uses TRBV3-1 (or the pseudogene TRBV3-2) and TRBJ1-6, with D possibly TRBD1 on 6 matching bases. Germline CDR1 and CDR2: LGHDT and YNNKEL (reference sequence). This CDR3 has 16 amino acids. Deletions cut 5 bases from V and 4 bases from J, with 15 bases between. As DNA, the CDR3 is TGTGCCAGCAGCACCCGCGGGGGCCCTTATAATTCACCCCTCCACTTT. It yields the protein CASSTRGGPYNSPLHF.

V is TRBV27 and J is TRBJ2-7; D might be TRBD1 (6 bases). This CDR3 has 15 residues. CDR1 is MNHEY, CDR2 SMNVEV, per germline (reference sequence). The ends were cut back, 5 bases at V and 6 bases at J, with 20 bases in the middle. DNA of the CDR3: TGTGCCAGCAGTCCATTATCTCTGGGACACTTCGAGCAGTACTTC. This codes for CASSPLSLGHFEQYF.